This TCR beta chain is from a study of T-cell reconstitution after alpha-beta-depleted transplantation in children. Study results and limitations: TCRbeta diversity was high at day 60 in some patients (a result of surviving recipient T cells and thymic progenitors).

This CDR3 has 13 residues. V lost 2 bases and J 1 base, leaving 5 bases between the germline ends. The germline V gene encodes CDR1 MNHEY and CDR2 SVGEGT. The TCRbeta library incorporated unique molecular identifiers. TCRdb itself ran the PCR reads through MiXCR, one entry per CDR3 protein. Altogether around 130,000 distinct CDR3 sequences are present, around 9.8% being singletons, with the ten largest covering nearly 25%. Points on this clonotype: Its antigen is as yet unknown.

The sample here was PBMCs, mostly from graft donor cells, taken 180 days after TCRalphabeta/CD19-depleted stem cell transplant. This TCR came from a girl under three years old who had a stem cell transplant for combined immunodeficiency, so the T cells may come from the graft donor. The rearrangement uses TRBV6-2 or TRBV6-3 and TRBJ1-1, with a weak D call TRBD1 (5 bases). CDR3 DNA sequence: TGTGCCAGCAGTTACCAGGGGAACACTGAAGCTTTCTTT. Encoded protein: CASSYQGNTEAFF.